Detailed here is one T cell receptor (beta chain). Germline lookup yields CDR1 MNHNS and CDR2 SASEGT. V lost 2 bases to trimming and J lost 6 bases, with 16 bases between them. The CDR3 spans 16 residues. This record comes from a study of shared T cell receptors in the human thymus. TCRdb's table, derived via immunoSEQ multiplex PCR, lists solely in-frame clones and lacks some. The sample records hundreds of thousands of clones, around 85% being singletons. Another study also made use of these data, one on human thymus T cells. That study adds: Surgeons resected thymus tissue during corrective heart surgery.

Input material: thymocytes. The origin of this receptor is a girl under three years old with a congenital heart defect. The chain employs TRBV6-1 and TRBJ2-2; weak D call: TRBD2 (6 bases). The CDR3 region is CASSEFRLVDSGELFF. As DNA, the CDR3 is TGTGCCAGCAGTGAATTTCGACTAGTTGATTCCGGGGAGCTGTTTTTT.